The 26 T cell receptor beta chains below come from one sample, sequenced in a study of blood T cell repertoires in COVID-19. The assay was immunoSEQ multiplex PCR, and TCRdb's table has in-frame clones only and misses some. Seen here are about 210,000 clones, about four fifths observed once, and the top ten hold 2% to 3%. The sequencing sample was made of peripheral blood. The receptors were gathered from a woman in her forties with active or convalescent COVID-19.

J is TRBJ1-6 and V is TRBV2, with D perhaps TRBD1 (5 bases). Germline V gives CDR1 SNHLY, CDR2 FYNNEI. V dropped 6 bases and J dropped 1 base, with 10 bases sitting between them. The CDR3 totals 15 residues. The DNA for the CDR3 is TGTGCCAGCAGGATAGACAGTTCCTATAATTCACCCCTCCACTTT. Its protein product is CASRIDSSYNSPLHF. The full variable domain, with the rest looked up from reference TRBV2 and TRBJ1-6, is EPEVTQTPSHQVTQMGQEVILRCVPISNHLYFYWYRQILGQKVEFLVSFYNNEISEKSEIFDDQFSVERPDGSNFTLKIRSTKLEDSAMYFCASRIDSSYNSPLHFGNGTRLTVT.

The gene calls are TRBV30 and TRBJ1-1; D ambiguous. Germline V gene lookup returns CDR1 GTSNPN and CDR2 SVGIG (reference sequence). The ends were cut back, 0 bases at V and 3 bases at J, with 5 bases in the middle. CDR3 size: 12 residues. CDR3 protein: CAWSVQDTEAFF. In DNA, the CDR3 is TGTGCCTGGAGTGTCCAGGACACTGAAGCTTTCTTT.

This chain joins TRBV6-5 and TRBJ1-5, with 9 bases matching TRBD1. Germline lookup yields CDR1 MNHEY and CDR2 SVGAGI. The V gene end was trimmed by 6 bases and the J gene end by 6 bases; junction bases not matched to a gene: 6. This CDR3 comprises 14 residues. The chain's CDR3 is CASSPGQGFQPQHF. CDR3 bases: TGTGCCAGCAGCCCAGGACAGGGGTTTCAGCCCCAGCATTTT.

The chain has TRBV9 and TRBJ1-3; 9 positions agree with TRBD1. Germline V CDR1 and CDR2: SGDLS, YYNGEE. The CDR3 runs to 14 residues. V shed 3 bases and J 7 bases; nucleotides not matched to a gene: 5. CDR3 nucleotide sequence: TGTGCCAGCAGCGATGGGACAGGGTGGAACACCATATATTTT. This encodes CASSDGTGWNTIYF.

The V and J genes are TRBV27 and TRBJ1-2; a weak D match, TRBD1 (6 bases). Germline V CDR1 and CDR2: MNHEY, SMNVEV (reference sequence). There are 14 residues in the CDR3. Trimming removed 5 bases from V and 3 bases from J, with 13 bases in between. CDR3 nucleotide sequence: TGTGCCAGCAGTGGGAGGGGGAGCCACTATGGCTACACCTTC. Protein: CASSGRGSHYGYTF.

The chain joins TRBV5-6 to TRBJ1-5; D gene uncertain. The CDR3 is 14 residues long. The germline V and J ends were trimmed by 5 bases and 1 base, with 10 bases remaining between them. Germline-derived CDR1 and CDR2 are SGHDT and YYEEEE. Here the CDR3 DNA reads TGTGCCAGCAGTAATCTGCGGAGCAATCAGCCCCAGCATTTT. It encodes CASSNLRSNQPQHF.

This clone was seen a few times. The chain combines TRBV27 with TRBJ1-5; the D gene is possibly TRBD1 (5 bases). The CDR3 has 14 residues. Germline V CDR1 and CDR2: MNHEY, SMNVEV (reference sequence). The V and J ends lost 1 base and 7 bases respectively, with 11 bases between them. The CDR3 coding sequence is TGTGCCAGCAGTTTATTGCCGGGGGGACAGCCCCAGCATTTT. This gives the protein CASSLLPGGQPQHF.

This clone has more than one count but fewer than ten. The V gene is TRBV18, the J gene TRBJ1-5; 7 bases map to TRBD1. This CDR3 has 14 amino acids. Trimming took 4 bases from V and 5 from J; bases not matched to a gene: 5. Germline V gene data show CDR1 as KGHSH and CDR2 as LQKENI. The CDR3 is CASSLQGGYQPQHF. The CDR3 bases are TGTGCCAGCTCACTTCAGGGGGGCTATCAGCCCCAGCATTTT.

The V call is TRBV10-2, the J call TRBJ1-1, with 8 bases aligning to TRBD1. Germline values: CDR1 WSHSY, CDR2 SAAADI. The CDR3 contains 12 residues. The V and J ends lost 5 bases and 8 bases, in that order; junction bases with no gene match: 4. The CDR3 loop reads CASSQTGVEAFF. The CDR3 coding sequence is TGCGCCAGCAGTCAGACAGGGGTCGAAGCTTTCTTT.

The chain carries TRBV6-5 and TRBJ2-7, with TRBD1 matching 7 bases. V lost 0 bases and J lost 2; bases outside the gene matches: 4. CDR1 is MNHEY and CDR2 is SVGAGI in the germline V gene. This CDR3 has 15 amino acids. The CDR3: CASSYSTGFPYEQYF. In DNA, the CDR3 is TGTGCCAGCAGTTACTCGACAGGGTTCCCCTACGAGCAGTACTTC.

The chain has TRBV6-1 and TRBJ2-7, with no clear D. This CDR3 has 13 residues. CDR1 and CDR2 from the germline V gene are MNHNS and SASEGT. Trimming took 2 bases from V and 1 from J, leaving 6 bases between them. In DNA form, the CDR3 reads TGTGCCAGCAGTGAATCCTCGTCCTACGAGCAGTACTTC. Translated: CASSESSSYEQYF.

The gene calls are TRBV5-6 and TRBJ1-3; D remains ambiguous. The germline gives CDR1 SGHDT, CDR2 YYEEEE. The CDR3 has 13 amino acids. With 2 bases removed from V and 7 bases from J, the gap between germline ends came to 10 bases. CDR3 DNA sequence: TGTGCCAGCAGCTTATTTATTATCAACACCATATATTTT. Protein product: CASSLFIINTIYF. The entire variable domain, with the rest obtained from reference TRBV5-6 and TRBJ1-3, is as follows: DAGVTQSPTHLIKTRGQQVTLRCSPKSGHDTVSWYQQALGQGPQFIFQYYEEEERQRGNFPDRFSGHQFPNYSSELNVNALLLGDSALYLCASSLFIINTIYFGEGSWLTVV.

This chain links TRBV28 with TRBJ2-5; TRBD1 agrees at 7 bases. Germline CDR1 and CDR2: MDHEN and SYDVKM. The V and J ends lost 5 bases and 4 bases, in that order; junction bases with no gene match: 10. The CDR3 extends over 15 amino acids. The CDR3 spells CASSQSTGAGETQYF. CDR3 nucleotide sequence: TGTGCCAGCAGTCAATCCACAGGGGCTGGAGAGACCCAGTACTTC.

This chain connects TRBV9 to TRBJ1-2; 11 bases fit TRBD1. The length of the CDR3 is 14 residues. Germline lookup yields CDR1 SGDLS and CDR2 YYNGEE. Trimming removed 2 bases from V and 4 bases from J; junction bases left unmatched: 1. CDR3 sequence (DNA): TGTGCCAGCAGCGTCGGACAGGGGGCCTATGGCTACACCTTC. It is translated as CASSVGQGAYGYTF.

The chain employs TRBV14 and TRBJ2-1; the match to TRBD1 covers 8 bases. The CDR3 runs 15 residues. Germline-derived CDR1 and CDR2 are SGHDN and FVKESK. J lost 12 bases, V lost 4 bases, and 14 bases had no gene match. The CDR3 DNA follows: TGTGCCAGCAGCCCGTCCCGGGACAGGCTCGGGGGGCAGTTCTTC. It yields the protein CASSPSRDRLGGQFF.

The sample holds a few counts of this clone. DNA of the CDR3: TGTGCCAGCAGCTTAGACGGGACAGAGTATGGCTACACCTTC. This sequence encodes CASSLDGTEYGYTF. The chain uses TRBV11-3 and TRBJ1-2; 7 nucleotides align to TRBD1. Trimming took 0 bases from V and 5 from J; bases not matched to a gene: 3. Germline CDR1 is SGHNT and CDR2 is YENEEA. The CDR3 sequence is 14 residues long.

The chain links TRBV24-1 to TRBJ2-2; perhaps TRBD1 as D (6 bases). CDR1 and CDR2 from the germline V gene are KGHDR and SFDVKD. The length of the CDR3 is 16 residues. The ends were cut back, 3 bases at V and 0 bases at J, with 10 bases in the middle. The CDR3 here is CATSDTGTTNTGELFF. CDR3 sequence (DNA): TGTGCCACCAGTGATACCGGGACAACGAACACCGGGGAGCTGTTTTTT.

A few counts support this clone. The J gene is TRBJ1-6, the V gene TRBV18; D may be TRBD1 (5 bases). Looked up from germline, CDR1 is KGHSH and CDR2 is LQKENI. There are 13 residues in the CDR3. Deletions cut 1 base from V and 8 bases from J, with 6 bases between. The CDR3 sequence is CASSPQGYSPLHF. CDR3 nucleotides: TGTGCCAGCTCACCACAGGGGTATTCACCCCTCCACTTT.

In this sample, this clone turned up once. The gene calls are TRBV19 and TRBJ1-5, with D possibly matching TRBD1 (6 bases). V lost 6 bases and J 1 base, leaving 19 bases between the germline ends. The CDR3 is 17 amino acids. Per germline, CDR1 LNHDA and CDR2 SQIVND (reference sequence). CDR3 amino acids: CASRLLGGAMSNQPQHF. The CDR3 region has the DNA TGTGCCAGTAGACTCCTGGGGGGGGCGATGAGCAATCAGCCCCAGCATTTT. Full variable domain (remainder filled in from reference TRBV19 and TRBJ1-5): DGGITQSPKYLFRKEGQNVTLSCEQNLNHDAMYWYRQDPGQGLRLIYYSQIVNDFQKGDIAEGYSVSREKKESFPLTVTSAQKNPTAFYLCASRLLGGAMSNQPQHFGDGTRLSIL.

This clone appeared once. This chain joins TRBV19 and TRBJ2-7; 14 bases align to TRBD2. This CDR3 spans 15 amino acids. Germline loops: CDR1 LNHDA, CDR2 SQIVND (reference sequence). The ends lost 5 bases at V and 2 bases at J; junction bases unmatched: 2. CDR3 protein: CASSPTSGGAYEQYF. CDR3 nucleotide sequence: TGTGCCAGTAGTCCGACTAGCGGGGGGGCCTACGAGCAGTACTTC.

This sequence joins TRBV29-1 and TRBJ2-1; TRBD2 is a possible D gene (6 bases). Trimming took 3 bases from V and 9 from J, leaving 12 bases between them. From germline, CDR1 is SQVTM and CDR2 ANQGSEA. CDR3 length: 12 residues. Here the CDR3 DNA reads TGCAGCGTTGACCTAGGGGAGGCTGAGCAGTTCTTC. This codes for CSVDLGEAEQFF.

The V call is TRBV9, the J call TRBJ1-3, with TRBD1 as a possible D gene (6 bases). Germline V CDR1 and CDR2: SGDLS, YYNGEE. The CDR3 sequence is 17 residues long. Trimming took off 4 bases at V and 0 bases at J, with 17 bases between the two ends. Written as DNA, the CDR3 is TGTGCCAGCAGCCCGAGAGGGGGACTAAGCTCTGGAAACACCATATATTTT. It yields the protein CASSPRGGLSSGNTIYF.

The chain employs TRBV5-4 and TRBJ1-3; possibly TRBD1 for D (6 bases). V lost 3 bases and J 5 bases, leaving 15 bases between the germline ends. CDR1 is SGHNT, CDR2 YYREEE, per germline (reference sequence). This CDR3 is 15 amino acids long. CDR3: CASSSGAPLRNTIYF. Here the CDR3 DNA reads TGTGCCAGCAGCTCAGGGGCGCCATTACGAAACACCATATATTTT.

The chain links TRBV9 to TRBJ2-2; 8 bases agree with TRBD1. The CDR3 is made up of 14 amino acids. V was clipped by 1 base and J by 7 bases; unmatched bases: 3. Germline lookup yields CDR1 SGDLS and CDR2 YYNGEE. The CDR3 region has the DNA TGTGCCAGCAGCGTAACAGGGGGGTACGGGGAGCTGTTTTTT. Its translation: CASSVTGGYGELFF.

DNA of the CDR3: TGTGCCAGCAAAGAAATACAGGGTTATGGGGCCCTCCACTTT. Its protein product is CASKEIQGYGALHF. The rearrangement links TRBV7-2 to TRBJ1-6, with D perhaps matching TRBD1 (6 bases). Germline V CDR1 and CDR2: SGHTA, FQGNSA. This CDR3 comprises 14 residues. Trimming pared 7 bases from V and 14 bases from J, leaving 21 bases between.

The V and J genes are TRBV6-5 and TRBJ1-2; 7 bases are a match to TRBD1. CDR1 and CDR2 from the germline V gene are MNHEY and SVGAGI. This CDR3 contains 13 residues. V lost 5 bases to trimming and J lost 11 bases; unmatched junction nucleotides: 11. The CDR3 region has the DNA TGTGCCAGCAGTCCGGTGGGACAGCCCTTGTACACCTTC. This sequence encodes CASSPVGQPLYTF.